This TCR beta chain was obtained from a study of T cells expressing NK-cell markers (dated by TCRdb to about 2020). With respect to the entire study: Three sorted T-cell subsets (CD3+CD56+NKG2C+, CD3+CD56+NKG2C- and CD3+CD56-NKG2C+) from about 8 donors had their TCR beta-chain repertoires profiled. Illumina HiSeq 2000/2500, MiSeq or NextSeq was used to sequence libraries as 2 x 150 bp reads. Randomly selected healthy volunteers, three men and five women, were used as the eight sequenced donors. Of the eight sequenced donors, seven were found to be HCMV-seropositive and one was found to be HCMV-seronegative. Broad study findings and their caveats: For six donors, the dominant CD3+CD56+NKG2C+ clonotypes were among the top 10 CD8+ clonotypes and accounted for about 1.0-7.0% of CD8+ T cells. Those dominant clonotypes were again the most abundant among CD3+CD56-NKG2C+ cells in a few donors, at roughly 28.3-65%. Whether the expanded NKG2C-expressing T cell clones were specific for HCMV antigens was left unclear.

Including the terminal cysteine and phenylalanine, the CDR3 comprises 17 residues. This entry has no DNA. Reading the germline V gene gives CDR1 LGHNA and CDR2 YNFKEQ. HCMV serostatus was determined by detecting HCMV-specific IgG in serum with a commercial ELISA kit. Peripheral blood mononuclear cells were isolated from blood by Ficoll density gradient centrifugation. To note about this clonotype: There is no known antigen for this receptor.

TCRdb shows the sequencer as Illumina HiSeq 2000. TCR beta cDNA libraries were made by 5'RACE template switching that added a universal primer site and unique molecular identifiers. Priming for cDNA synthesis came from the TCR beta constant segment, and two successive PCR amplification steps followed. Under the source paper's analysis protocol: MIGEC was used to demultiplex reads and group the reads by UMI, and MiTCR was used to assemble and quantify clonotypes. To exclude erroneous sequences, only TCR cDNA sequences supported by at least two reads were retained. The tcR package was used for downstream repertoire analysis, and clonotypes were matched between fractions using CDR3 nucleotide sequence together with V segment. VDJmatch was used to annotate antigen specificity against VDJdb, with one amino acid substitution allowed in CDR3. The reads were reprocessed in TCRdb, with one entry per CDR3 protein sequence and no accompanying DNA. These V and J calls derive from TCRdb rather than the authors' analysis. The sample's table lists a count of 450,000 to 600,000 distinct CDR3 sequences. Clones ranked in the top ten supply under 4.5% of the sample.

The chain is made from TRBV4-2 and TRBJ2-7; TCRdb reports TRBD2, a call that lacks DNA to check it against. The material sequenced was blood T cells: a sorted CD56 or NKG2C T cell subset, CD4+ or CD8+ T cells, or bulk PBMC T cells (not recorded which). This clonotype was obtained from a young man in good health. Donor details come from another sample of the same person, matched by shared clones. The CDR3 protein is CASSQGGSQGLTYEQYF.